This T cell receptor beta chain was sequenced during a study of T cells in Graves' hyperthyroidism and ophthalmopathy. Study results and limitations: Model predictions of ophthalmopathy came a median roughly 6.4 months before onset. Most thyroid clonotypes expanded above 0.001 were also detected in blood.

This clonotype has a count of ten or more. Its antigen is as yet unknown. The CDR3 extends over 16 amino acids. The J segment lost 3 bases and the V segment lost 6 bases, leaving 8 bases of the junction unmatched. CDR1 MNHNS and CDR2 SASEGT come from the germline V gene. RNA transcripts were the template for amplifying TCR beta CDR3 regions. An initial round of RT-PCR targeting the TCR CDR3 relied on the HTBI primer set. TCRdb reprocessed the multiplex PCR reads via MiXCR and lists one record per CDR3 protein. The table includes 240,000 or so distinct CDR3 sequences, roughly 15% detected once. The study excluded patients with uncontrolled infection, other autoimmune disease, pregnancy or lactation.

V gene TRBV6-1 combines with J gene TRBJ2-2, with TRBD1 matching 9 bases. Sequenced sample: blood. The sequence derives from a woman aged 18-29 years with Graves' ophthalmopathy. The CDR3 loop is CASRSPGQGDTGELFF. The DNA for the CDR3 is TGTGCCAGCAGATCGCCGGGACAGGGTGACACCGGGGAGCTGTTTTTT.